This T cell receptor (beta chain) appears in the sequencing data of a study of cytomegalovirus exposure and HLA in healthy donors. Trimming took off 4 bases at V and 10 bases at J, with 17 bases between the two ends. The germline CDR1 and CDR2 sequences are SGHDT and YYEEEE. The CDR3 spans 13 residues. Only in-frame clones appear in the TCRdb table, and some are missing; sequencing was by immunoSEQ multiplex PCR. The sample holds 150,000 or so clones, approximately 84% seen once. As concerns this clone: Its antigen is not identified.

Points from the study as a whole: Most TCR sequences were rare, but some public TCRs occurred in many donors.

This clonotype originated in a man aged 25-45 years in good health and CMV-seropositive. The chain combines TRBV5-6 with TRBJ1-1; no definite D call. Sequenced: PBMCs. CDR3 in amino acids: CASSPPAGPLAFF. The CDR3 region has the DNA TGTGCCAGCAGCCCCCCGGCGGGCCCCTTAGCTTTCTTT.